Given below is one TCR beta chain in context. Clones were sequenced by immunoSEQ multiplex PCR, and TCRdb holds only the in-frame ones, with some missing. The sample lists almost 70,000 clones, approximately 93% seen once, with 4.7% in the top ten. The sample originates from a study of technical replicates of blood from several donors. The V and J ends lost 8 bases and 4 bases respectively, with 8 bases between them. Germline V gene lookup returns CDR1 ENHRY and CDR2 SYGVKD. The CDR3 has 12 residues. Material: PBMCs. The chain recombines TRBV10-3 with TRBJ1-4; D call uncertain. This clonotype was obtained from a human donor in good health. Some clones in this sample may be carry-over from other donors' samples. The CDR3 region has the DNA TGTGCCATCTCTGAGGGTAATGAAAAACTGTTTTTT. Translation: CAISEGNEKLFF.